This T cell receptor beta chain stems from a study of blood T cell repertoires in COVID-19. Study-level background: Whether acute or convalescent, the COVID-19 samples came from the United States, Italy and Spain.

Produced via immunoSEQ multiplex PCR; TCRdb's table is partial and in-frame only. This sample has under 300,000 clones, with 75% to 90% found just once. V was clipped by 3 bases and J by 4 bases, with 7 bases between them. The CDR3 has 12 amino acids. CDR1 is SGHTS, CDR2 YDEGEE, per germline. Sequenced material: peripheral blood. This chain uses TRBV5-8 with TRBJ1-1; D remains unclear. The clonotype was recovered from a man younger than 40 who had recovered from COVID-19. CDR3 residues: CASSWQPTEAFF. For the CDR3, the DNA is TGTGCCAGCAGCTGGCAACCCACTGAAGCTTTCTTT.